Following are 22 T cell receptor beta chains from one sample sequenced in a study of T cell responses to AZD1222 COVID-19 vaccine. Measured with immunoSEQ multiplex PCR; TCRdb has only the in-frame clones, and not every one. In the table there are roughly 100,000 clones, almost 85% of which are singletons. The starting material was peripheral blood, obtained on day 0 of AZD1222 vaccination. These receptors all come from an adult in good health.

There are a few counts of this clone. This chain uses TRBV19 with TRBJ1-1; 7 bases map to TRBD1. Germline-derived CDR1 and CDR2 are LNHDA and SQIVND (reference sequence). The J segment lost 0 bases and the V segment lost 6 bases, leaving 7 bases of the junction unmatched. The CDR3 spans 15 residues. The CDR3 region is CASRKQGRMNTEAFF. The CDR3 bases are TGTGCCAGTAGGAAACAGGGGAGAATGAACACTGAAGCTTTCTTT.

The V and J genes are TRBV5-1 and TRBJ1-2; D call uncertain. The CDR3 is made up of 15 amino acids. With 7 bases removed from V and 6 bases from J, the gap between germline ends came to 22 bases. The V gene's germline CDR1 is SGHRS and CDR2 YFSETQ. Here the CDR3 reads CASPAPASEDNGYTF. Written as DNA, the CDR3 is TGCGCCAGCCCTGCCCCCGCCAGCGAGGATAATGGCTACACCTTC.

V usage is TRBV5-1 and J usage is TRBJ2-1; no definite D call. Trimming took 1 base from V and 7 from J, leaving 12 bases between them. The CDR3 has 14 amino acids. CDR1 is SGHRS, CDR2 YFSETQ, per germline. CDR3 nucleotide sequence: TGCGCCAGCAGCTTGCCGTCAAATGATAATGAGCAGTTCTTC. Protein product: CASSLPSNDNEQFF.

The CDR3 DNA reads as TGTGCCAGCAGCTATCAAAGGGTGGAAGCCGGGGAGCTGTTTTTT. Amino acids: CASSYQRVEAGELFF. V gene TRBV3-1 (or the pseudogene TRBV3-2) combines with J gene TRBJ2-2; no clear D. V was shortened by 5 bases and J by 6 bases, with 16 bases between the two germline ends. This CDR3 has 15 residues. Germline V lookup: CDR1 LGHDT, CDR2 YNNKEL (reference sequence).

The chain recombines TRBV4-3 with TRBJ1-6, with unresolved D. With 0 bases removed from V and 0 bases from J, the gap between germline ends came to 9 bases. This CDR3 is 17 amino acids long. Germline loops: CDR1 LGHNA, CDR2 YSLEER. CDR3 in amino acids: CASSQDLVSSYNSPLHF. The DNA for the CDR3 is TGCGCCAGCAGCCAAGATCTCGTCAGCTCCTATAATTCACCCCTCCACTTT.

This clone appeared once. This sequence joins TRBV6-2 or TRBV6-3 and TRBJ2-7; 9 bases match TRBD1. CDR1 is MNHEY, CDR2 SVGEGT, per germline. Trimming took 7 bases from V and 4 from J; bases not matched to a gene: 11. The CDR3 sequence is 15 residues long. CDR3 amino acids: CASNPSGTGSYEQYV. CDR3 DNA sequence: TGTGCCAGCAACCCTTCCGGGACAGGGTCTTACGAGCAGTACGTC.

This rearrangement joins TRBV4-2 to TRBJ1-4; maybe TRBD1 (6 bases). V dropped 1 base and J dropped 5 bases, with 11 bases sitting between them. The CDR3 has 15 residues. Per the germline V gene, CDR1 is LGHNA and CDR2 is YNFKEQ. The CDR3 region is CASSQAQGKNEKLFF. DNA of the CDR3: TGTGCCAGCAGCCAAGCCCAGGGGAAAAATGAAAAACTGTTTTTT.

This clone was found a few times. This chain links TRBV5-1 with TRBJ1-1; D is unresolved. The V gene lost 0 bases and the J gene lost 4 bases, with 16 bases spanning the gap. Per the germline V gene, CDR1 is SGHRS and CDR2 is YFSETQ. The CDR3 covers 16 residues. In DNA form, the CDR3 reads TGCGCCAGCAGCTTGGCCGGGGTGAAAGGTGTCACTGAAGCTTTCTTT. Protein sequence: CASSLAGVKGVTEAFF.

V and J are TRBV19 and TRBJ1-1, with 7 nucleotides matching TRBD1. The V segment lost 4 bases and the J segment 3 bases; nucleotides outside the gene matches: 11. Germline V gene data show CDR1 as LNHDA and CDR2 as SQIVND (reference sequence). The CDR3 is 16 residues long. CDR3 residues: CASSTSGRTGDTEAFF. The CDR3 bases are TGTGCCAGTAGTACTTCGGGACGTACAGGGGACACTGAAGCTTTCTTT.

In DNA, the CDR3 is TGTGCCAGCAAATCTTATCAGTGGGACGAGCAGTACGTC. Its translation is CASKSYQWDEQYV. V gene TRBV2 combines with J gene TRBJ2-7; D ambiguous. Trimming took 7 bases from V and 5 from J, leaving 15 bases between them. This CDR3 has 13 amino acids. The germline V gene encodes CDR1 SNHLY and CDR2 FYNNEI.

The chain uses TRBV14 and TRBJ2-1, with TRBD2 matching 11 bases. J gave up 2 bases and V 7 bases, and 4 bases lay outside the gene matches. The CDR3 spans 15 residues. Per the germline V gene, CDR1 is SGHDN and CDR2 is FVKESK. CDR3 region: CASTPTSGAYNEQFF. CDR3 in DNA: TGTGCCAGCACCCCGACTAGCGGGGCCTACAATGAGCAGTTCTTC. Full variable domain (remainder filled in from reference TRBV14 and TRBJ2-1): EAGVTQFPSHSVIEKGQTVTLRCDPISGHDNLYWYRRVMGKEIKFLLHFVKESKQDESGMPNNRFLAERTGGTYSTLKVQPAELEDSGVYFCASTPTSGAYNEQFFGPGTRLTVL.

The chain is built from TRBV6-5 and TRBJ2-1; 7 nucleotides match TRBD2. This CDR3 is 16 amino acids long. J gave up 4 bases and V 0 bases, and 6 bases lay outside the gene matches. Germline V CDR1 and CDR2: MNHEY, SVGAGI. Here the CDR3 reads CASSYSRTSLYNEQFF. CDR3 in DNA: TGTGCCAGCAGTTACTCCCGGACTAGTTTATACAATGAGCAGTTCTTC.

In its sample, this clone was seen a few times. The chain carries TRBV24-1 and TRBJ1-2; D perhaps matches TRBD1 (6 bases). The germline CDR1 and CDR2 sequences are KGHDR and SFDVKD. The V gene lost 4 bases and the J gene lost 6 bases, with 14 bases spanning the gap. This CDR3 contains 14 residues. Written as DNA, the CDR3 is TGTGCCACCAGTGACGGGGGGCATCGAGATGGCTACACCTTC. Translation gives CATSDGGHRDGYTF.

CDR3: CASSGAASSYNSPLHF. The CDR3 bases are TGTGCCAGCAGTGGGGCGGCGAGCTCCTATAATTCACCCCTCCACTTT. The V and J genes are TRBV6-2 or TRBV6-3 and TRBJ1-6; D is perhaps TRBD1 (5 bases). V lost 5 bases and J lost 0, with 11 bases in between. From germline, CDR1 is MNHEY and CDR2 SVGEGT. The CDR3 is 16 amino acids.

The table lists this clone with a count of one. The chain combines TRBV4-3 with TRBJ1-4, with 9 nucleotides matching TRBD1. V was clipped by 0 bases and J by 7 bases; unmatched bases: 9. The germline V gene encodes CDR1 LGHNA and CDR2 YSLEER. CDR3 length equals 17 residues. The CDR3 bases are TGCGCCAGCAGCCAAGAATCGTGGGGACAGGGTGGTGAAAAACTGTTTTTT. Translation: CASSQESWGQGGEKLFF.

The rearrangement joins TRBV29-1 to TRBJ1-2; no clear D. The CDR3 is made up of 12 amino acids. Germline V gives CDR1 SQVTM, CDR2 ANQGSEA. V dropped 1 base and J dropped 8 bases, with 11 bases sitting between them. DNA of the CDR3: TGCAGCGTTGAAGTGAGGGCCCGGGGCTACACCTTC. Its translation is CSVEVRARGYTF.

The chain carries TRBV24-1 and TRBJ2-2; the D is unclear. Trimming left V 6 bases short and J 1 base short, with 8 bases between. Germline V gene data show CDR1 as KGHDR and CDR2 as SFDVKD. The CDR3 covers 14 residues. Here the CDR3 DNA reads TGTGCCACCAGTTTGGCTGAGAACACCGGGGAGCTGTTTTTT. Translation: CATSLAENTGELFF.

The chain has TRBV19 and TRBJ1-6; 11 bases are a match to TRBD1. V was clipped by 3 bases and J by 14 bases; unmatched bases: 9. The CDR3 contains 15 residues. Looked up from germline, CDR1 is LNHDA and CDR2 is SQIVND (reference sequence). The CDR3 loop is CASSIRGQGVLALHF. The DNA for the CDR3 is TGTGCCAGTAGTATCCGGGGACAGGGGGTCCTCGCCCTCCACTTT.

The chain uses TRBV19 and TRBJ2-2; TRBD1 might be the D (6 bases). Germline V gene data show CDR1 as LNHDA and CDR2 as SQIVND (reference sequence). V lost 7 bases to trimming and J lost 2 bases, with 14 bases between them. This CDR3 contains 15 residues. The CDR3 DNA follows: TGTGCCAGTACCGACCCGGGACAAAACACCGGGGAGCTGTTTTTT. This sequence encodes CASTDPGQNTGELFF.

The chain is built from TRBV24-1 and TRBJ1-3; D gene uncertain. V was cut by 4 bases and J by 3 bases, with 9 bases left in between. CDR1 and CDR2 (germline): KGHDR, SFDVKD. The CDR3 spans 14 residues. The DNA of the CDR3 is TGTGCCACCAGTGACCCAGGCGTTGGAAACACCATATATTTT. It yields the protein CATSDPGVGNTIYF.

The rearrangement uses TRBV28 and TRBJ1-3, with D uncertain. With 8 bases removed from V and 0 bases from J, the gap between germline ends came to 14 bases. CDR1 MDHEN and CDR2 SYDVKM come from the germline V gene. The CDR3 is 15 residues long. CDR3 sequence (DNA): TGTGCCAGCGGGTTGACTTTGAACTCTGGAAACACCATATATTTT. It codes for CASGLTLNSGNTIYF.

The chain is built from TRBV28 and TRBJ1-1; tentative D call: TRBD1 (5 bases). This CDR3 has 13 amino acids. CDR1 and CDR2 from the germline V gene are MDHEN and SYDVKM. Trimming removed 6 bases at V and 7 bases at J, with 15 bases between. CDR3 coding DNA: TGTGCCAGCAGCTCCCCCCAGGGTTATGAAGCTTTCTTT. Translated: CASSSPQGYEAFF.